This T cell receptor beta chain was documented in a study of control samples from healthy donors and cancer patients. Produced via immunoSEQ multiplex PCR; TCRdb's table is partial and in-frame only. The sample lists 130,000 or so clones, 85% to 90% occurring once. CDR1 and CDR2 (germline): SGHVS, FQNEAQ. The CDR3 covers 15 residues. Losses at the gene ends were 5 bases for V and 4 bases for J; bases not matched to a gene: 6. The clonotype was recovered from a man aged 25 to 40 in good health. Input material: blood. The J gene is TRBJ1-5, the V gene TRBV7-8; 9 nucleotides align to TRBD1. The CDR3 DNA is TGTGCCAGCAGCCTTAGGACAGGGGCGAATCAGCCCCAGCATTTT. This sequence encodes CASSLRTGANQPQHF.